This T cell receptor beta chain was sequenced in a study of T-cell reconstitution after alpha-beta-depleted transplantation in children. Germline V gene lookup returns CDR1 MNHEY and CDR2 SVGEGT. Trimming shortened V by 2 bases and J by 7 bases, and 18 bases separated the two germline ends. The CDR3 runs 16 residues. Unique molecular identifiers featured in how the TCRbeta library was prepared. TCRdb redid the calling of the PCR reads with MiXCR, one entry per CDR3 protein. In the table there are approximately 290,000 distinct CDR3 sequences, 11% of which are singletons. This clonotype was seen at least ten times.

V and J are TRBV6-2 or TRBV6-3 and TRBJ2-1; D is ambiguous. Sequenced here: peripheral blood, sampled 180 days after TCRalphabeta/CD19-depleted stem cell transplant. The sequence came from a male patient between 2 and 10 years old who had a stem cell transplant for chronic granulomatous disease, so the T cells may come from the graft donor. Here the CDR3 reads CASSYLASLGWNEQFF. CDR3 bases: TGTGCCAGCAGTTACCTCGCGAGTTTGGGGTGGAATGAGCAGTTCTTC.